What follows are 9 T cell receptor beta chains derived from one specimen sequenced in a study of cytomegalovirus exposure and HLA in healthy donors. The PCR employed 60 Vbeta primers together with 13 Jbeta primers. Some clones are missing from TCRdb's copy, which holds only in-frame ones; the method was immunoSEQ multiplex PCR. The data hold roughly 90,000 clones, with around 80% observed a single time. Specimen: PBMCs. The source of these receptors is a man aged 18 to 30 in good health and CMV-seronegative.

J is TRBJ2-2 and V is TRBV5-1; no reliable D call. The germline V and J ends were trimmed by 4 bases and 1 base, with 5 bases remaining between them. CDR1 is SGHRS, CDR2 YFSETQ, per germline. The CDR3 consists of 13 residues. CDR3 residues: CASSPENTGELFF. The CDR3, as DNA: TGCGCCAGCAGCCCAGAGAACACCGGGGAGCTGTTTTTT. Supplemented by reference TRBV5-1 and TRBJ2-2, the full variable domain reads KAGVTQTPRYLIKTRGQQVTLSCSPISGHRSVSWYQQTPGQGLQFLFEYFSETQRNKGNFPGRFSGRQFSNSRSEMNVSTLELGDSALYLCASSPENTGELFFGEGSRLTVL.

The genes are TRBV6-5 and TRBJ1-1, with a weak D call TRBD1 (5 bases). Trimming shortened V by 5 bases and J by 4 bases, and 11 bases separated the two germline ends. Germline V gives CDR1 MNHEY, CDR2 SVGAGI. This CDR3 spans 13 amino acids. As DNA, the CDR3 is TGTGCCAGCAGTGAAGCGGGACCCACTGAAGCTTTCTTT. Its translation is CASSEAGPTEAFF.

This clone came up a few times. This CDR3 reads CASSRGLDTEAFF. Here the CDR3 DNA reads TGTGCCAGCAGCAGAGGCTTGGACACTGAAGCTTTCTTT. The chain links TRBV14 to TRBJ1-1, with D uncertain. The CDR3 is made up of 13 amino acids. The germline CDR1 and CDR2 sequences are SGHDN and FVKESK. The germline V and J ends were trimmed by 5 bases and 3 bases, with 10 bases remaining between them.

The J gene is TRBJ1-2, the V gene TRBV7-2; perhaps TRBD1 as D (6 bases). The germline V gene has CDR1 SGHTA and CDR2 FQGNSA. V lost 4 bases and J 8 bases, leaving 17 bases between the germline ends. There are 14 residues in the CDR3. The CDR3 DNA reads as TGTGCCAGCAGCTCGGATCCAGGGGTTGGAGGCTACACCTTC. This translates into CASSSDPGVGGYTF.

This clone was seen just once. This sequence joins TRBV27 and TRBJ1-1; 7 positions match TRBD1. The V gene end was trimmed by 1 base and the J gene end by 5 bases; junction bases not matched to a gene: 4. This CDR3 is built from 14 residues. Looked up from germline, CDR1 is MNHEY and CDR2 is SMNVEV (reference sequence). The CDR3 DNA follows: TGTGCCAGCAGTTTATACGACAGGGTTACTGAAGCTTTCTTT. Its translation: CASSLYDRVTEAFF.

This clone was seen a handful of times. The rearrangement uses TRBV6-1 and TRBJ1-1; TRBD1 aligns across 9 bases. Germline assignment: CDR1 MNHNS and CDR2 SASEGT. V lost 4 bases to trimming and J lost 3 bases; unmatched junction nucleotides: 0. There are 13 residues in the CDR3. The chain's CDR3 is CASSGDRDTEAFF. The CDR3 DNA follows: TGTGCCAGCAGTGGGGACAGGGACACTGAAGCTTTCTTT.

This clone was picked up a small number of times. V and J are TRBV5-1 and TRBJ2-1, with 14 bases matching TRBD2. The CDR3 runs 20 residues. The germline V gene encodes CDR1 SGHRS and CDR2 YFSETQ. V was pared by 4 bases and J by 2 bases, with 14 bases of the junction left unmatched. The CDR3 loop reads CASSPPGTSGGRVAYNEQFF. CDR3 in DNA: TGCGCCAGCAGCCCGCCGGGGACTAGCGGGGGCCGAGTAGCCTACAATGAGCAGTTCTTC.

This rearrangement joins TRBV5-5 to TRBJ2-7; tentative D call: TRBD1 (6 bases). CDR3 length: 15 residues. Trimming took 2 bases from V and 0 from J, leaving 12 bases between them. Germline V gives CDR1 SGHKS, CDR2 YYEKEE (reference sequence). As DNA, the CDR3 is TGTGCCAGCAGCTTTGGGACACGATACTCCTACGAGCAGTACTTC. Translating it yields CASSFGTRYSYEQYF.

The DNA for the CDR3 is TGCGCCAGCAGCTTGGCGGCAAGACAAGACTACGAGCAGTACTTC. It specifies CASSLAARQDYEQYF. This chain uses TRBV5-1 with TRBJ2-7; D remains unclear. This CDR3 comprises 15 residues. The V and J ends lost 0 bases and 3 bases respectively, with 13 bases between them. Germline V gene lookup returns CDR1 SGHRS and CDR2 YFSETQ.